This TCR beta chain was identified during a study of cytomegalovirus exposure and HLA in healthy donors. Study observations and caveats: The authors later found HLA-associated TCR beta chains more clonally expanded than equally common others.

As concerns this clone: As yet, its antigen is unknown.

CDR3 length: 15 residues. Trimming took 0 bases from V and 4 from J, leaving 12 bases between them. Germline V gene lookup returns CDR1 SGHDN and CDR2 FVKESK. With 60 Vbeta and 13 Jbeta primers, the PCR was carried out. The protocol was immunoSEQ multiplex PCR, while the TCRdb copy is restricted to in-frame clones and leaves out a portion. The sample contains over 150,000 clones, around 80% of which appear only once. The sequenced material came from PBMCs. The sequence came from a woman between 55 and 75 years old in good health and CMV-seropositive. This chain connects TRBV14 to TRBJ1-2, with D perhaps matching TRBD1 (5 bases). CDR3 in DNA: TGTGCCAGCAGCCAAGACGGAACAGGTTTCTATGGCTACACCTTC. Protein sequence: CASSQDGTGFYGYTF.